A single sample is the source of the 10 T cell receptor beta chains below, sequenced in a study of a mutant IDH1 vaccine in newly diagnosed glioma. The table came from immunoSEQ multiplex PCR; TCRdb's copy has only in-frame clones and leaves some out. Of roughly 49,000 clones in the sample, approximately 92% were seen once. Sample time point: week 35, safety follow-up. In every dose of vaccine, 300 ug of mutant IDH1 20-mer peptide was given alongside topical imiquimod. These receptors are not linked to any known antigen. The material was PBMCs, obtained from a glioma patient whose treatment included an IDH1 peptide vaccine. The receptors here all came from a man aged 50 to 60 with glioma.

This rearrangement joins TRBV5-4 to TRBJ1-2; a weak D match, TRBD1 (5 bases). The germline V gene encodes CDR1 SGHNT and CDR2 YYREEE (reference sequence). CDR3 length equals 14 residues. V lost 3 bases to trimming and J lost 3 bases, with 12 bases between them. The CDR3 DNA follows: TGTGCCAGCAGCTGGGACTTCGGGGACTATGGCTACACCTTC. It specifies CASSWDFGDYGYTF.

The rearrangement joins TRBV7-8 to TRBJ2-5; D gene unclear. Trimming cost V 4 bases and J 5 bases, with 8 bases left between them. The germline V gene encodes CDR1 SGHVS and CDR2 FQNEAQ. The CDR3 loop spans 12 amino acids. CDR3 amino acids: CASSSVLETQYF. CDR3 coding DNA: TGTGCCAGCAGCTCCGTTTTGGAGACCCAGTACTTC.

The V and J genes are TRBV5-6 and TRBJ1-5; D is unclear. Germline V lookup: CDR1 SGHDT, CDR2 YYEEEE. Trimming left V 0 bases short and J 6 bases short, with 10 bases between. The CDR3 totals 14 residues. CDR3 residues: CASSLAMGIQPQHF. CDR3 nucleotides: TGTGCCAGCAGCTTGGCGATGGGGATTCAGCCCCAGCATTTT.

The rearrangement joins TRBV7-9 to TRBJ2-5, with 10 bases aligning to TRBD2. CDR1 and CDR2 (germline): SEHNR, FQNEAQ (reference sequence). The CDR3 is 18 residues long. V was pared by 3 bases and J by 2 bases, with 12 bases of the junction left unmatched. The CDR3 sequence: CASSLLAGGRKIQETQYF. As DNA, the CDR3 is TGTGCCAGCAGCTTGTTAGCGGGGGGCCGTAAGATACAAGAGACCCAGTACTTC.

For the CDR3, the DNA is TGTGCCAGCAGCGTCGACAGCTACACTAACTATGGCTACACCTTC. Residues: CASSVDSYTNYGYTF. The genes are TRBV5-4 and TRBJ1-2; TRBD1 might be the D (5 bases). The CDR3 consists of 15 residues. V lost 4 bases, J lost 0 bases, and 13 bases lay in between. CDR1 is SGHNT, CDR2 YYREEE, per germline (reference sequence).

V usage is TRBV6-5 and J usage is TRBJ2-5; maybe TRBD1 (5 bases). The CDR3 is 14 amino acids. Germline CDR1 and CDR2: MNHEY and SVGAGI. V lost 5 bases and J lost 5, with 15 bases in between. The CDR3 reads CASSHRSKGETQYF. The CDR3 DNA follows: TGTGCCAGCAGTCACAGGTCTAAGGGGGAGACCCAGTACTTC.

This clone occurred once. This chain joins TRBV5-1 and TRBJ1-2, with 10 nucleotides matching TRBD1. Trimming removed 5 bases from V and 2 bases from J; junction bases left unmatched: 6. The CDR3 is made up of 15 amino acids. The V gene's germline CDR1 is SGHRS and CDR2 YFSETQ. CDR3 protein: CASRVGGQGNYGYTF. In nucleotides, the CDR3 is TGCGCCAGCAGGGTTGGGGGACAGGGGAACTATGGCTACACCTTC. The whole variable domain, filled in from reference TRBV5-1 and TRBJ1-2, reads KAGVTQTPRYLIKTRGQQVTLSCSPISGHRSVSWYQQTPGQGLQFLFEYFSETQRNKGNFPGRFSGRQFSNSRSEMNVSTLELGDSALYLCASRVGGQGNYGYTFGSGTRLTVV.

This chain links TRBV5-1 with TRBJ2-7; D is unresolved. The CDR3 is 15 residues long. Germline V gives CDR1 SGHRS, CDR2 YFSETQ. V lost 1 base and J 6 bases, leaving 17 bases between the germline ends. CDR3 coding DNA: TGCGCCAGCAGCTTGAGTGAGAGCCTAGTCACCGAGCAGTACTTC. Its translation: CASSLSESLVTEQYF.

This chain connects TRBV23-1 to TRBJ2-1; 7 bases are a match to TRBD1. TRBV23-1 is sorted into the ORF group, with uncertain function. The CDR3 totals 14 residues. With 8 bases clipped from V and 5 bases from J, the junction kept 9 bases outside the gene matches. The CDR3: CASGTGQEDNEQFF. CDR3 in DNA: TGCGCCAGCGGAACAGGACAGGAGGACAATGAGCAGTTCTTC.

The chain employs TRBV28 and TRBJ2-7, with D perhaps matching TRBD1 or TRBD2 (7 bases each). This CDR3 contains 13 residues. CDR1 and CDR2 from the germline V gene are MDHEN and SYDVKM. The V end lost 10 bases, the J end lost 4 bases, and 17 bases lay between the germline ends. CDR3 amino acids: CATRGGGKYEQYF. DNA for the CDR3: TGTGCCACCAGGGGGGGTGGGAAGTACGAGCAGTACTTC.